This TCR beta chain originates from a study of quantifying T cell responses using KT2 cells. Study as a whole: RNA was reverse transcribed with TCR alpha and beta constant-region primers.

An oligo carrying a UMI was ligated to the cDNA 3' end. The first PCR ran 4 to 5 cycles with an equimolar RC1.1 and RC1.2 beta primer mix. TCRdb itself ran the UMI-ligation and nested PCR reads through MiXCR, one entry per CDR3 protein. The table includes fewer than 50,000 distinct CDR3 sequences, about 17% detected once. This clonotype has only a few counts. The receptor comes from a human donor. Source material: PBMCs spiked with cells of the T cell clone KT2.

The CDR3 reads CATYRDRASSEAFF. The DNA of the CDR3 is TGTGCCACCTACCGGGACAGGGCTTCCTCTGAAGCTTTCTTT. The chain joins TRBV6-5 to TRBJ1-1, with 9 bases that match TRBD1. This CDR3 has 14 amino acids. Germline V gene data show CDR1 as MNHEY and CDR2 as SVGAGI. V gave up 10 bases and J gave up 6 bases; unmatched junction bases: 12.